This passage covers 16 T cell receptor beta chains from one sample sequenced in a study of blood T cell repertoires in COVID-19. Method: immunoSEQ multiplex PCR; TCRdb's copy keeps in-frame clones and lacks some. The sample records roughly 90,000 clones, approximately 86% being singletons. The sample was peripheral blood. The source of these receptors is a human donor in a cohort sampled during active COVID-19.

The CDR3 DNA reads as TGCGCCAGCAGCCCCGGGACTCACACAGATACGCAGTATTTT. Encoded protein: CASSPGTHTDTQYF. The rearrangement uses TRBV4-3 and TRBJ2-3, with TRBD2 as a possible D gene (6 bases). Trimming removed 4 bases at V and 2 bases at J, with 10 bases between. The germline gives CDR1 LGHNA, CDR2 YSLEER. This CDR3 has 14 residues.

The V gene is TRBV7-2, the J gene TRBJ1-6, with a weak D call TRBD1 (5 bases). From germline, CDR1 is SGHTA and CDR2 FQGNSA. Trimming shortened V by 1 base and J by 9 bases, and 10 bases separated the two germline ends. CDR3 length equals 14 residues. The CDR3 here is CASSLGGGGSPLHF. The CDR3 DNA sequence: TGTGCCAGCAGCTTAGGTGGGGGGGGTTCACCCCTCCACTTT.

This clone turned up a few times. The CDR3 nucleotides read TGTGCCACCCTTAACTATGGCTACACCTTC. Protein sequence: CATLNYGYTF. V is TRBV6-5 and J is TRBJ1-2, with no clear D. The ends were cut back, 10 bases at V and 1 base at J, with 4 bases in the middle. This CDR3 contains 10 residues. The germline CDR1 and CDR2 sequences are MNHEY and SVGAGI.

This clone turned up a few times. The chain couples TRBV19 to TRBJ2-3, with TRBD2 matching over 10 bases. The CDR3 length is 14 residues. Germline values: CDR1 LNHDA, CDR2 SQIVND (reference sequence). V lost 4 bases, J lost 8 bases, and 6 bases stayed unmatched. The CDR3 protein is CASSTLAGERTQYF. The CDR3 DNA sequence: TGTGCCAGTAGTACCCTAGCGGGGGAACGTACGCAGTATTTT. The variable domain in full, with the rest retrieved from reference TRBV19 and TRBJ2-3, is DGGITQSPKYLFRKEGQNVTLSCEQNLNHDAMYWYRQDPGQGLRLIYYSQIVNDFQKGDIAEGYSVSREKKESFPLTVTSAQKNPTAFYLCASSTLAGERTQYFGPGTRLTVL.

The V and J genes are TRBV4-3 and TRBJ2-6; no definite D call. CDR3 length: 16 amino acids. Germline CDR1 LGHNA, CDR2 YSLEER. The ends were cut back, 4 bases at V and 0 bases at J, with 10 bases in the middle. In DNA form, the CDR3 reads TGCGCCAGCAGCCGCTTGGTCGGCTCTGGGGCCAACGTCCTGACTTTC. Protein sequence: CASSRLVGSGANVLTF.

The V gene is TRBV4-3, the J gene TRBJ1-2, with D perhaps TRBD1 (5 bases). Trimming pared 0 bases from V and 13 bases from J, leaving 21 bases between. Germline values: CDR1 LGHNA, CDR2 YSLEER. This CDR3 has 15 residues. Here the CDR3 reads CASSQEVRRGQATTF. The CDR3 bases are TGCGCCAGCAGCCAAGAGGTGCGTAGGGGCCAAGCCACCACCTTC.

The chain joins TRBV25-1 to TRBJ2-3; TRBD1 matches at 7 bases. This CDR3 comprises 15 residues. CDR1 and CDR2 from the germline V gene are MGHDK and SYGVNS. The junction had 8 bases not matched to a gene; V was cut back by 5 bases and J by 3 bases. The CDR3 sequence: CASSMRGPGTDTQYF. CDR3 nucleotide sequence: TGTGCCAGCAGTATGAGGGGGCCGGGGACAGATACGCAGTATTTT.

The table lists this clone with a count of one. CDR3 sequence: CASSLLGRGSNYGYTF. For the CDR3, the DNA is TGTGCCAGCAGTTTATTAGGCAGGGGCTCTAACTATGGCTACACCTTC. This chain joins TRBV27 and TRBJ1-2, with D possibly matching TRBD1 (6 bases). The CDR3 is 16 residues long. Germline loops: CDR1 MNHEY, CDR2 SMNVEV (reference sequence). The V gene lost 1 base and the J gene lost 0 bases, with 12 bases spanning the gap.

The rearrangement uses TRBV19 and TRBJ1-2; D not resolved. Germline V gene data show CDR1 as LNHDA and CDR2 as SQIVND (reference sequence). The CDR3 extends over 15 amino acids. With 3 bases removed from V and 2 bases from J, the gap between germline ends came to 13 bases. CDR3: CASSIVGGGNYGYTF. Here the CDR3 DNA reads TGTGCCAGTAGTATTGTGGGAGGAGGAAACTATGGCTACACCTTC.

The chain recombines TRBV24-1 with TRBJ2-7; perhaps TRBD1 as D (7 bases). From germline, CDR1 is KGHDR and CDR2 SFDVKD. Trimming pared 2 bases from V and 2 bases from J, leaving 30 bases between. This CDR3 comprises 21 residues. The CDR3 loop is CATSDSQGDRETRQLTYEQYF. CDR3 DNA sequence: TGTGCCACCAGTGATTCGCAGGGGGACAGAGAGACTAGGCAGTTGACCTACGAGCAGTACTTC.

The chain carries TRBV18 and TRBJ1-1; D might be TRBD1 (5 bases). Trimming shortened V by 5 bases and J by 1 base, and 8 bases separated the two germline ends. This CDR3 region has 13 residues. The germline V gene encodes CDR1 KGHSH and CDR2 LQKENI. CDR3 in DNA: TGTGCCAGCTCATCTAGGGGGAACACTGAAGCTTTCTTT. The encoded protein is CASSSRGNTEAFF.

The genes are TRBV19 and TRBJ2-5; the D gene is possibly TRBD1 (6 bases). The CDR3 spans 14 residues. With 4 bases removed from V and 0 bases from J, the gap between germline ends came to 9 bases. CDR1 LNHDA and CDR2 SQIVND come from the germline V gene (reference sequence). This CDR3 reads CASSRRGYQETQYF. The DNA for the CDR3 is TGTGCCAGTAGTAGAAGGGGGTACCAAGAGACCCAGTACTTC.

V usage is TRBV14 and J usage is TRBJ2-1; maybe TRBD2 (6 bases). Germline CDR1 is SGHDN and CDR2 is FVKESK. V shed 4 bases and J shed 0 bases, with 16 bases lying between them. The CDR3 is made up of 17 amino acids. CDR3 sequence: CASSPPRGSGSYNEQFF. CDR3 sequence (DNA): TGTGCCAGCAGCCCTCCTAGAGGTAGCGGCTCCTACAATGAGCAGTTCTTC.

This clone was recorded only once. The chain carries TRBV6-6 and TRBJ2-7; 9 bases align to TRBD1. Germline CDR1 MNHNY, CDR2 SVGAGI (reference sequence). With V trimmed by 8 bases and J by 7 bases, 6 bases remained unmatched. This CDR3 is 12 amino acids long. This CDR3 reads CASGTGLREQYF. The CDR3 nucleotides read TGTGCCAGCGGGACAGGGCTGCGGGAGCAGTACTTC.

The rearrangement links TRBV5-1 to TRBJ2-1; 9 bases align to TRBD1. The CDR3 length is 15 residues. Trimming took 4 bases from V and 5 from J; bases not matched to a gene: 7. From germline, CDR1 is SGHRS and CDR2 YFSETQ. CDR3 sequence reads: CASSPRTGDDNEQFF. DNA of the CDR3: TGCGCCAGCAGCCCACGGACAGGGGACGACAATGAGCAGTTCTTC.

The chain employs TRBV2 and TRBJ2-5; D remains ambiguous. In germline, CDR1 is SNHLY, CDR2 FYNNEI. This CDR3 comprises 14 residues. The ends were cut back, 5 bases at V and 1 base at J, with 11 bases in the middle. In nucleotides, the CDR3 is TGTGCCAGCAGTCCTCTGGCGGCCCAAGAGACCCAGTACTTC. Protein product: CASSPLAAQETQYF.